This T cell receptor (beta chain) is drawn from a study of technical replicates of blood from a handful of donors. Trimming removed 6 bases from V and 5 bases from J; junction bases left unmatched: 16. CDR3 length equals 18 residues. CDR1 is ENHRY and CDR2 is SYGVKD in the germline V gene. Sequencing was performed with immunoSEQ multiplex PCR; in TCRdb, only in-frame clones are kept and a portion is missing. There are about 97,000 clones in the sample; 85% to 95% occur only once, and about 0.35% lies in the top ten. This clone has just a few counts. The source material was T cells isolated from PBMCs. The V call is TRBV10-3, the J call TRBJ2-3, with TRBD2 identical over 11 bases. This clonotype originated in a human donor in good health. CDR3 in amino acids: CAISPGSLTSGKGDTQYF. CDR3 DNA: TGTGCCATCAGCCCAGGTTCTCTGACTAGCGGGAAAGGAGATACGCAGTATTTT.